This record concerns one T cell receptor beta chain sequence. No antigen is known for it. Distinct nucleotide sequences in the sample also encode this CDR3. Trimming stripped 0 bases from V and 2 bases from J, with 4 bases between. Germline V gives CDR1 SGHTA, CDR2 FQGNSA. The CDR3 covers 13 residues. The source of the sample is a study of beta chain features in type 1 diabetes. Overall study findings and caveats: TCRB CDR3 length was moderately but significantly reduced in all four CD4+ subsets of Type 1 diabetes patients.

Expressed TCRB transcripts were sequenced, since all the RNA that had been isolated was reverse transcribed. The assay was immunoSEQ multiplex PCR, and TCRdb's table has in-frame clones only and misses some. The sample has more than 200,000 clones; roughly 17% are singletons. Sample: naive CD4+ T cells from blood. The rearrangement links TRBV7-2 to TRBJ2-5; D remains ambiguous. This TCR was recovered from a man aged 25-45 years with type 1 diabetes. The CDR3 loop reads CASSLALQETQYF. For the CDR3, the DNA is TGTGCCAGCAGCTTAGCGTTACAAGAGACCCAGTACTTC.